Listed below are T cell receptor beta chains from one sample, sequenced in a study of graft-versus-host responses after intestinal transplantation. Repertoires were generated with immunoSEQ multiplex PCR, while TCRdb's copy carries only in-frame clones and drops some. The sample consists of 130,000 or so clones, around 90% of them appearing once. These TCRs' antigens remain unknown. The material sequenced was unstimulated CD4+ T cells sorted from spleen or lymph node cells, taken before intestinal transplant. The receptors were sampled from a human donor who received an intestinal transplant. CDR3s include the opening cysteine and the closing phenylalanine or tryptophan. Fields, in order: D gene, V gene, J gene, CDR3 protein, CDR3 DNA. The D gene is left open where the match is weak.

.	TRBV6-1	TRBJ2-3	CASSVPLGARTDTQYF	TGTGCCAGCAGTGTGCCATTGGGGGCCAGAACAGATACGCAGTATTTT
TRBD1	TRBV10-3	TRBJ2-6	CAISPGTGSGANVLTF	TGTGCCATCAGTCCCGGGACAGGGTCCGGGGCCAACGTCCTGACTTTC
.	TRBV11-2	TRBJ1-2	CASSLRAGVYGYTF	TGTGCCAGCAGCTTAAGAGCAGGCGTATATGGCTACACCTTC
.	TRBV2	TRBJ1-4	CASSETPRGEKLFF	TGTGCCAGCAGTGAAACCCCCAGGGGTGAAAAACTGTTTTTT
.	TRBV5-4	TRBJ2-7	CASSSAYEQYF	TGTGCCAGCAGCTCTGCCTACGAGCAGTACTTC
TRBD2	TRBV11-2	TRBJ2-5	CASSFPSGDQETQYF	TGTGCCAGCAGCTTCCCTAGCGGGGATCAAGAGACCCAGTACTTC
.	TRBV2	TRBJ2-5	CASSEWDSQETQYF	TGTGCCAGCAGTGAATGGGACTCCCAAGAGACCCAGTACTTC
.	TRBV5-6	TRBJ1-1	CASSWDSRYTEAFF	TGTGCCAGCAGCTGGGACTCCAGGTACACTGAAGCTTTCTTT
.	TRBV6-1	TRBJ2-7	CASLQSSSYEQYF	TGTGCCAGCCTCCAGAGCAGCTCCTACGAGCAGTACTTC
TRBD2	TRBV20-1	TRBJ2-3	CSARPTSSENF	TGCAGTGCTAGGCCGACTAGCTCGGAGAATTTT
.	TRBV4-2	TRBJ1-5	CASSQGTESNQPQHF	TGTGCCAGCAGCCAAGGGACAGAGAGCAATCAGCCCCAGCATTTT
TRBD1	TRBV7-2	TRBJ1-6	CASSPPGQINSPLHF	TGTGCCAGCAGCCCACCGGGACAGATTAATTCACCCCTCCACTTT
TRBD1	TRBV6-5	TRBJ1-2	CASSYGDRESYGYTF	TGTGCCAGCAGTTACGGGGACAGGGAGAGCTATGGCTACACCTTC
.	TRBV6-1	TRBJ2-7	CASSDRFEQYF	TGTGCCAGCAGTGACCGCTTCGAGCAGTACTTC
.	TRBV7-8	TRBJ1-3	CASSTRDVISGNTIYF	TGTGCCAGCAGCACCAGGGACGTAATCTCTGGAAACACCATATATTTT